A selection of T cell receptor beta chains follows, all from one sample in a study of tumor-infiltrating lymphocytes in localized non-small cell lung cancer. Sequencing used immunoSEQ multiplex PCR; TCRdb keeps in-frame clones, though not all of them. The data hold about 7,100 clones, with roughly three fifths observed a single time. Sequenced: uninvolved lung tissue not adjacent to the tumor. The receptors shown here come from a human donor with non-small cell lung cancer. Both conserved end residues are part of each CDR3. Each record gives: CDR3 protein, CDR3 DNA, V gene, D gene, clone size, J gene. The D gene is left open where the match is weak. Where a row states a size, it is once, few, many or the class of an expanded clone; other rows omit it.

CDR3 protein: CASSPGQGIRNPRGYTF
CDR3 DNA: TGTGCCAGCAGCCCGGGACAGGGAATCCGTAATCCGCGTGGCTACACCTTC
V gene: TRBV14
D gene: TRBD1
clone size: NA
J gene: TRBJ1-2

CDR3 protein: CASSLIPSGNTEAFF
CDR3 DNA: TGCGCCAGCAGCTTGATCCCTAGCGGGAACACTGAAGCTTTCTTT
V gene: TRBV5-1
D gene: NA
clone size: few
J gene: TRBJ1-1

CDR3 protein: CASSLASGQNTEAFF
CDR3 DNA: TGTGCCAGCAGCTTAGCGTCGGGGCAGAACACTGAAGCTTTCTTT
V gene: TRBV7-9
D gene: NA
clone size: medium-sized
J gene: TRBJ1-1

CDR3 protein: CSVEEPRGDPQHF
CDR3 DNA: TGCAGCGTTGAAGAGCCCAGGGGGGATCCCCAGCATTTT
V gene: TRBV29-1
D gene: TRBD1
clone size: NA
J gene: TRBJ1-5

CDR3 protein: CASSQEADTSYGYTF
CDR3 DNA: TGTGCCAGCAGCCAAGAGGCAGACACCAGCTATGGCTACACCTTC
V gene: TRBV14
D gene: NA
clone size: NA
J gene: TRBJ1-2

CDR3 protein: CASSQEHGASGYEQYF
CDR3 DNA: TGCGCCAGCAGCCAAGAGCACGGGGCCTCTGGGTACGAGCAGTACTTC
V gene: TRBV4-3
D gene: NA
clone size: NA
J gene: TRBJ2-7

CDR3 protein: CASSGLTGESGNTIYF
CDR3 DNA: TGTGCCAGCAGTGGATTGACAGGGGAATCTGGAAACACCATATATTTT
V gene: TRBV6-1
D gene: TRBD1
clone size: NA
J gene: TRBJ1-3

CDR3 protein: CASSSMNTEAFF
CDR3 DNA: TGTGCCAGCAGCTCAATGAACACTGAAGCTTTCTTT
V gene: TRBV4-2
D gene: NA
clone size: few
J gene: TRBJ1-1

CDR3 protein: CASSLGDRGIDREQFF
CDR3 DNA: TGTGCCAGCAGCTTAGGCGACAGGGGAATCGATAGGGAGCAGTTCTTC
V gene: TRBV7-8
D gene: TRBD1
clone size: NA
J gene: TRBJ2-1

CDR3 protein: CASSDSRTGGNTIYF
CDR3 DNA: TGTGCCAGCAGCGATAGTAGGACAGGGGGAAACACCATATATTTT
V gene: TRBV13
D gene: TRBD1
clone size: medium-sized
J gene: TRBJ1-3

CDR3 protein: CASSQSGANSYNSPLHF
CDR3 DNA: TGCGCCAGCAGCCAATCTGGGGCCAACTCCTATAATTCACCCCTCCACTTT
V gene: TRBV4-1
D gene: NA
clone size: NA
J gene: TRBJ1-6

CDR3 protein: CASSYHQWNTEAFF
CDR3 DNA: TGTGCCAGCAGCTACCATCAGTGGAACACTGAAGCTTTCTTT
V gene: TRBV11-2
D gene: NA
clone size: NA
J gene: TRBJ1-1

CDR3 protein: CASRPLQGATNEKLFF
CDR3 DNA: TGTGCCAGCAGGCCCTTACAGGGGGCAACTAATGAAAAACTGTTTTTT
V gene: TRBV2
D gene: TRBD1
clone size: NA
J gene: TRBJ1-4

CDR3 protein: CATSRAGQGGEKLFF
CDR3 DNA: TGTGCCACCAGCAGAGCGGGACAGGGGGGTGAAAAACTGTTTTTT
V gene: TRBV15
D gene: TRBD1
clone size: NA
J gene: TRBJ1-4

CDR3 protein: CASSTWTASNQPQHF
CDR3 DNA: TGTGCCAGTAGTACCTGGACGGCTAGCAATCAGCCCCAGCATTTT
V gene: TRBV19
D gene: NA
clone size: NA
J gene: TRBJ1-5

CDR3 protein: CASRPSDRAAETQYF
CDR3 DNA: TGCGCCAGCAGACCTTCTGACAGGGCCGCTGAGACCCAGTACTTC
V gene: TRBV5-1
D gene: TRBD1
clone size: NA
J gene: TRBJ2-5

CDR3 protein: CASSEGGPQHF
CDR3 DNA: TGTGCCAGCAGTGAAGGGGGGCCCCAGCATTTT
V gene: TRBV2
D gene: NA
clone size: NA
J gene: TRBJ1-5

CDR3 protein: CASSLNGYTEAFF
CDR3 DNA: TGTGCCAGCAGCCTCAACGGATACACTGAAGCTTTCTTT
V gene: TRBV6-5
D gene: NA
clone size: NA
J gene: TRBJ1-1

CDR3 protein: CASSFGLGTVETQYF
CDR3 DNA: TGTGCCAGCAGCTTCGGTCTGGGAACCGTGGAGACCCAGTACTTC
V gene: TRBV7-9
D gene: NA
clone size: NA
J gene: TRBJ2-5

CDR3 protein: CASSFGQGASTEAFF
CDR3 DNA: TGTGCCAGCAGCTTTGGACAGGGGGCTAGCACTGAAGCTTTCTTT
V gene: TRBV11-2
D gene: TRBD1
clone size: few
J gene: TRBJ1-1

CDR3 protein: CASISADRGANEQYF
CDR3 DNA: TGTGCCAGCATCTCCGCGGACAGGGGGGCCAACGAGCAGTACTTC
V gene: TRBV28
D gene: TRBD1
clone size: NA
J gene: TRBJ2-7

CDR3 protein: CASSHAYEQYF
CDR3 DNA: TGTGCCAGCAGCCACGCTTACGAGCAGTACTTC
V gene: TRBV7-9
D gene: NA
clone size: NA
J gene: TRBJ2-7

CDR3 protein: CSVSSGTQNTEAFF
CDR3 DNA: TGCAGCGTTTCTTCCGGGACTCAGAACACTGAAGCTTTCTTT
V gene: TRBV29-1
D gene: NA
clone size: once
J gene: TRBJ1-1

CDR3 protein: CASSESGDRGVNQPQHF
CDR3 DNA: TGCGCCAGCAGTGAGTCGGGGGACAGAGGGGTAAATCAGCCCCAGCATTTT
V gene: TRBV10-2
D gene: TRBD1
clone size: NA
J gene: TRBJ1-5

CDR3 protein: CASSIRSPPQGHEQYF
CDR3 DNA: TGTGCCAGTAGTATAAGGTCCCCCCCGCAGGGCCACGAGCAGTACTTC
V gene: TRBV19
D gene: NA
clone size: NA
J gene: TRBJ2-7

CDR3 protein: CASSPGAVGNQPQHF
CDR3 DNA: TGTGCCAGCAGTCCCGGAGCGGTGGGCAATCAGCCCCAGCATTTT
V gene: TRBV27
D gene: NA
clone size: few
J gene: TRBJ1-5

CDR3 protein: CASSLGNMNTEAFF
CDR3 DNA: TGCGCCAGCAGCTTGGGAAACATGAACACTGAAGCTTTCTTT
V gene: TRBV5-1
D gene: NA
clone size: NA
J gene: TRBJ1-1

CDR3 protein: CASSIGHQSSYEQYF
CDR3 DNA: TGTGCCAGTAGTATAGGGCACCAAAGCTCCTACGAGCAGTACTTC
V gene: TRBV19
D gene: NA
clone size: few
J gene: TRBJ2-7

CDR3 protein: CAWQRSLLGRLVAYGYTF
CDR3 DNA: TGTGCCTGGCAACGTAGCCTGCTGGGACGTCTTGTGGCCTATGGCTACACCTTC
V gene: TRBV30
D gene: NA
clone size: NA
J gene: TRBJ1-2

CDR3 protein: CAWVAGGNTEAFF
CDR3 DNA: TGTGCCTGGGTTGCGGGGGGGAACACTGAAGCTTTCTTT
V gene: TRBV30
D gene: NA
clone size: NA
J gene: TRBJ1-1

CDR3 protein: CASSPGQGGLDTQYF
CDR3 DNA: TGTGCCAGCAGCCCCGGACAGGGCGGTTTGGATACGCAGTATTTT
V gene: TRBV7-6
D gene: TRBD1
clone size: once
J gene: TRBJ2-3

CDR3 protein: CASSPQTGRTEAFF
CDR3 DNA: TGTGCCAGCAGCCCACAGACAGGGCGGACTGAAGCTTTCTTT
V gene: TRBV7-9
D gene: TRBD1
clone size: NA
J gene: TRBJ1-1

CDR3 protein: CASSAMGGRTDTQYF
CDR3 DNA: TGTGCCAGCAGCGCCATGGGGGGGAGGACAGATACGCAGTATTTT
V gene: TRBV7-9
D gene: TRBD2
clone size: NA
J gene: TRBJ2-3

CDR3 protein: CASSEWDREDSPLHF
CDR3 DNA: TGTGCCAGCAGTGAATGGGACAGGGAGGATTCACCCCTCCACTTT
V gene: TRBV25-1
D gene: TRBD1
clone size: few
J gene: TRBJ1-6